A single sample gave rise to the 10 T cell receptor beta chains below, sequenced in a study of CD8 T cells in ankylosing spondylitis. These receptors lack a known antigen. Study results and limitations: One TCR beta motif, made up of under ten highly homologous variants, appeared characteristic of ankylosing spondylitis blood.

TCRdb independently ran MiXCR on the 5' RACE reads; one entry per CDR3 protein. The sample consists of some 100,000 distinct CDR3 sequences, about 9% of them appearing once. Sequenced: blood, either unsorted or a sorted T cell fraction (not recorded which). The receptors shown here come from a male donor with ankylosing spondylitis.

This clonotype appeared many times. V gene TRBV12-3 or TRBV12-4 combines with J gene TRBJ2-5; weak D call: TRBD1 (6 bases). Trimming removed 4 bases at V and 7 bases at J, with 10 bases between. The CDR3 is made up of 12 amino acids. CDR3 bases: TGTGCCAGCAGTTCAGGGGTCTGGACCCAGTACTTC. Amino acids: CASSSGVWTQYF.

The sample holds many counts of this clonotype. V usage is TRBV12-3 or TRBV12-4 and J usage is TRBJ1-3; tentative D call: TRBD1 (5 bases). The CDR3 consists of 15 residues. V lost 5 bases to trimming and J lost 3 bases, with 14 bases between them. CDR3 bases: TGTGCCAGCAGTCTCCCCCCTCAGGGTGGAAACACCATATATTTT. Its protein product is CASSLPPQGGNTIYF.

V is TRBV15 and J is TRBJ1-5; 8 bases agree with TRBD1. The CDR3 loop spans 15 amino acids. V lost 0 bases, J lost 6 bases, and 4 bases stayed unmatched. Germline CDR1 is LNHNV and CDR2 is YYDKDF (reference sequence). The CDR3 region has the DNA TGTGCCACCAGCAGAGATCAGGGGGCAGGTCAGCCCCAGCATTTT. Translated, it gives CATSRDQGAGQPQHF.

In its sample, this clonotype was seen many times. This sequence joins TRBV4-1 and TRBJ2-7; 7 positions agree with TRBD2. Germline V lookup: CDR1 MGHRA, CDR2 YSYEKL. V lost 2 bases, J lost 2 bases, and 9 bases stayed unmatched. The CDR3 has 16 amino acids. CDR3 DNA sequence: TGCGCCAGCAGCCAAAATGTGGCTAGCGGAGCCTACGAGCAGTACTTC. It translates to CASSQNVASGAYEQYF.

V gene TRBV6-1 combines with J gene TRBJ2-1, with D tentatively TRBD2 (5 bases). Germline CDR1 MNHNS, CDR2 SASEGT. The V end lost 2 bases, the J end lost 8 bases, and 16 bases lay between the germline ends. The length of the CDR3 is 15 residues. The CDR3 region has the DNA TGTGCCAGCAGTGAAAGTGCGGGTGATTCGTATGAGCAGTTCTTC. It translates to CASSESAGDSYEQFF.

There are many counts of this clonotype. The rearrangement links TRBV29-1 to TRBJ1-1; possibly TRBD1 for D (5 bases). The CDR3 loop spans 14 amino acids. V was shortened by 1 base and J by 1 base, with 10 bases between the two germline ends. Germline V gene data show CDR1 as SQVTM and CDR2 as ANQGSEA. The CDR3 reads CSVEGGGWNTEAFF. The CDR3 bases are TGCAGCGTTGAAGGCGGGGGATGGAACACTGAAGCTTTCTTT.

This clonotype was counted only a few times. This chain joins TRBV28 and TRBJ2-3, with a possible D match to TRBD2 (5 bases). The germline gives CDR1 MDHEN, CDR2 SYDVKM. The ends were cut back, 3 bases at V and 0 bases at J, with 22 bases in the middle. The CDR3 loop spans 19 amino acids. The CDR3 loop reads CASSLPAIAIPGSTDTQYF. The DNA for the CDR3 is TGTGCCAGCAGTTTGCCAGCCATAGCCATCCCGGGGAGCACAGATACGCAGTATTTT.

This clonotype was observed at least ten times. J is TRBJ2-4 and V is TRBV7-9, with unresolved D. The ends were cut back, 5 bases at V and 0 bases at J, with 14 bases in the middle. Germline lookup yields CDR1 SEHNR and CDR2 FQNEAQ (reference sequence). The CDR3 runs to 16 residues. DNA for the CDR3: TGTGCCAGCAGCCCCTGGGCAGATCTAGCCAAAAACATTCAGTACTTC. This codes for CASSPWADLAKNIQYF.

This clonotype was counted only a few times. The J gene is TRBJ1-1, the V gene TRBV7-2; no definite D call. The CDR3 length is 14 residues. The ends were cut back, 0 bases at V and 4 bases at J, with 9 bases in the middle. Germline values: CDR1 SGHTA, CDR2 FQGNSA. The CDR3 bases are TGTGCCAGCAGCTTAGCCGTGGATTTCACTGAAGCTTTCTTT. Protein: CASSLAVDFTEAFF.

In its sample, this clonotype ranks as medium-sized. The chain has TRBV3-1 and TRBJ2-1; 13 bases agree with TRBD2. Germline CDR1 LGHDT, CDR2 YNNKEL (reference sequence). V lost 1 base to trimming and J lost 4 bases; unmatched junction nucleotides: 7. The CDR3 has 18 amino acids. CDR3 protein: CASSQGIGLAGEYNEQFF. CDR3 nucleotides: TGTGCCAGCAGCCAAGGAATCGGACTAGCGGGAGAGTACAATGAGCAGTTCTTC.